The rows below give T cell receptor beta chains drawn from one sample of a study of human T cells and chemical hapten exposure. TCRdb re-derived calls from the RACE reads in MiXCR, one entry per CDR3 protein. The sample records roughly 82,000 distinct CDR3 sequences, roughly 12% being singletons. The specimen comprised whole blood, sampled in connection with sensitization to the hapten diphenylcyclopropenone (DPC). These receptors were collected from a woman in her fifties or sixties with alopecia areata. Some clones in this sample may be carry-over from other donors' samples. Both conserved end residues are part of each CDR3. The D gene is left open where the match is weak. Clone sizes are given selectively: once, few, many, or a class where the clone is expanded.

v_call	clone_size	d_call	j_call	cdr3_nt	cdr3_aa
TRBV4-1	.	.	TRBJ2-5	TGCGCCAGCAGCGTCGGAGGGGAGACCCAGTACTTC	CASSVGGETQYF
TRBV5-1	many	TRBD2	TRBJ2-5	TGCGCCAGCAGCCGCGGACTAGCAATGGAGACCCAGTACTTC	CASSRGLAMETQYF
TRBV29-1	many	TRBD1	TRBJ2-1	TGCAGCGTGGGACAGGGGGCTAGGAATGAGCAGTTCTTC	CSVGQGARNEQFF
TRBV9	many	TRBD2	TRBJ2-3	TGTGCCAGCAGCGTCGGCACTAGCGGGGGGAGAAGCACAGATACGCAGTATTTT	CASSVGTSGGRSTDTQYF
TRBV7-3	many	TRBD1	TRBJ2-7	TGTGCCAGCAGCTCACTACCGGGACAGGGTACCGGCGAGCAGTACTTC	CASSSLPGQGTGEQYF
TRBV2	few	TRBD1	TRBJ1-6	TGTGCCAGCAGGACAGGGGGCCATAATTCACCCCTCCACTTT	CASRTGGHNSPLHF
TRBV3-1	many	TRBD1	TRBJ1-2	TGTGCCAGCAGCGTCGGACAGGGGGACTATGGCTACACCTTC	CASSVGQGDYGYTF
TRBV5-5	many	.	TRBJ2-5	TGTGCCAGCAGTTACCTCCCCGCAGGGGAAGAGACCCAGTACTTC	CASSYLPAGEETQYF
TRBV29-1	many	TRBD1	TRBJ2-7	TGCAGCGTTGAAGTTGGGACAGGGTCCTACGAGCAGTACTTC	CSVEVGTGSYEQYF
TRBV7-8	few	TRBD2	TRBJ2-3	TGTGCCAGCAGCTTCTTAGCGGGGGGGCCTACAGATACGCAGTATTTT	CASSFLAGGPTDTQYF
TRBV28	few	.	TRBJ1-1	TGTGCCAGCAGTTTCCCTCACGGGGGGCCCACTGAAGCTTTCTTT	CASSFPHGGPTEAFF
TRBV7-9	few	.	TRBJ2-5	TGTGCCAGCAGCTCCCCCGCCGGGGGCCATCAAGAGACCCAGTACTTC	CASSSPAGGHQETQYF
TRBV7-6	.	.	TRBJ1-6	TGTGCCAGCAGCTCAAAGGGACACCTTAATTCACCCCTCCACTTT	CASSSKGHLNSPLHF
TRBV9	few	TRBD1	TRBJ2-7	TGTGCCAGCAGCGTCCGGACAGGGAGCTCCTACGAGCAGTACTTC	CASSVRTGSSYEQYF
TRBV6-2/TRBV6-3	many	TRBD2	TRBJ2-1	TGTGCCAGCAGGGGGCTAGCGGGGGGCGTCACCTCCTACAATGAGCAGTTCTTC	CASRGLAGGVTSYNEQFF
TRBV20-1	few	TRBD2	TRBJ2-1	TGCAGTGCCCCACCCCCGGGACTAGCGGGCTTCCTGGACAATGAGCAGTTCTTC	CSAPPPGLAGFLDNEQFF
TRBV5-4	many	.	TRBJ1-1	TGTGCCAGCAGCTTGGATAAGTCAGTGAACACTGAAGCTTTCTTT	CASSLDKSVNTEAFF
TRBV27	once	.	TRBJ1-5	TGTGCCAGCAGTCAGGCGGGAGGAAATCAGCCCCAGCATTTT	CASSQAGGNQPQHF
TRBV5-5	many	.	TRBJ1-1	TGTGCCAGCAGCTTGGCCCCGGAAACTGAAGCTTTCTTT	CASSLAPETEAFF
TRBV29-1	few	TRBD1	TRBJ1-2	TGCAGCGTTGAAGGACAGGGGGCTTACTATGGCTACACCTTC	CSVEGQGAYYGYTF
TRBV20-1	.	.	TRBJ2-4	TGCAGTGCTTGGGCGCTGGCCAAAAACATTCAGTACTTC	CSAWALAKNIQYF
TRBV5-5	few	TRBD1	TRBJ2-3	TGTGCCAGCAGCTTTCCTGCGGTCAGGGACAGAGATACGCAGTATTTT	CASSFPAVRDRDTQYF
TRBV29-1	.	.	TRBJ2-5	TGCAGCGTGGGAGTACTGTTGGGTGAAGAGACCCAGTACTTC	CSVGVLLGEETQYF
TRBV7-3	many	.	TRBJ1-1	TGTGCCAGCAGGGCCCAGGGAGGGGGAACTGAAGCTTTCTTT	CASRAQGGGTEAFF
TRBV5-6	few	TRBD1	TRBJ1-2	TGTGCCAGCAGCCCGCTCGGGACAGGTTTTGCCTATGGCTACACCTTC	CASSPLGTGFAYGYTF
TRBV20-1	few	.	TRBJ2-3	TGCAGTGCTAGTTCTTTGGTTGGGCGGGCCCGTCGGGCAGATACGCAGTATTTT	CSASSLVGRARRADTQYF
TRBV4-2	many	.	TRBJ2-5	TGTGCCAGCAGCCAAGGGCAATGGCAGGCCGAGACCCAGTACTTC	CASSQGQWQAETQYF
TRBV29-1	many	TRBD1	TRBJ2-3	TGCAGCGTGGAGCAGGGGGCCGGAGATACGCAGTATTTT	CSVEQGAGDTQYF
TRBV18	few	TRBD1	TRBJ1-2	TGTGCCAGCTCACCAATCACAGGGGCTGACTATGGCTACACCTTC	CASSPITGADYGYTF
TRBV20-1	.	.	TRBJ1-2	TGCAGTGCTAGAGATTCAGGCAGGGGAGAGGGTAGTGGCTACACCTTC	CSARDSGRGEGSGYTF
TRBV10-3	.	.	TRBJ2-4	TGTGCCACCTCTGGGGTCAAAAACATTCAGTACTTC	CATSGVKNIQYF
TRBV11-3	.	.	TRBJ2-1	TGTGCCAGCAGCTCCAGGGACTTAGGCTCCTACAATGAGCAGTTCTTC	CASSSRDLGSYNEQFF
TRBV3-1	few	TRBD2	TRBJ2-1	TGTGCCAGCAGCATTCGGTTAGCGGGGAACAATGAGCAGTTCTTC	CASSIRLAGNNEQFF
TRBV18	few	TRBD1	TRBJ1-4	TGTGCCAGCTCACCACCCGGGACAGGGCATGAAAAACTGTTTTTT	CASSPPGTGHEKLFF
TRBV5-4	few	.	TRBJ2-2	TGTGCCAGCAGCCTACAGAACACCGGGGAGCTGTTTTTT	CASSLQNTGELFF
TRBV5-1	few	.	TRBJ2-3	TGCGCCAGCAGGTGGGACCCGCCGGATACGCAGTATTTT	CASRWDPPDTQYF
TRBV2	few	.	TRBJ2-1	TGTGCCAGTGGGCTTTACAATGAGCAGTTCTTC	CASGLYNEQFF
TRBV5-1	.	.	TRBJ2-5	TGCGCCAGCAGATCCGGGACGCGAATTGAGACCCAGTACTTC	CASRSGTRIETQYF
TRBV6-5	.	.	TRBJ1-2	TGTGCCAGCACTAGGGGAGGTCGAATCTATGGCTACACCTTC	CASTRGGRIYGYTF
TRBV2	.	.	TRBJ2-2	TGTGCCAGCAGTGAAGCGCTTTCCGGGGAGCTGTTTTTT	CASSEALSGELFF
TRBV12-3/TRBV12-4	.	.	TRBJ2-7	TGTGCCAGCAGCCCCCGGGCGGGCGGGCAAGGAACGTTCGTCTACGAGCAGTACTTC	CASSPRAGGQGTFVYEQYF
TRBV5-1	few	.	TRBJ2-3	TGCGCCAGCAGTTTTCCGGTTAGAGGGGATACGCAGTATTTT	CASSFPVRGDTQYF
TRBV3-1	many	.	TRBJ2-1	TGTGCCAGCAGCCACGCTTCTTCCAATGAGCAGTTCTTC	CASSHASSNEQFF